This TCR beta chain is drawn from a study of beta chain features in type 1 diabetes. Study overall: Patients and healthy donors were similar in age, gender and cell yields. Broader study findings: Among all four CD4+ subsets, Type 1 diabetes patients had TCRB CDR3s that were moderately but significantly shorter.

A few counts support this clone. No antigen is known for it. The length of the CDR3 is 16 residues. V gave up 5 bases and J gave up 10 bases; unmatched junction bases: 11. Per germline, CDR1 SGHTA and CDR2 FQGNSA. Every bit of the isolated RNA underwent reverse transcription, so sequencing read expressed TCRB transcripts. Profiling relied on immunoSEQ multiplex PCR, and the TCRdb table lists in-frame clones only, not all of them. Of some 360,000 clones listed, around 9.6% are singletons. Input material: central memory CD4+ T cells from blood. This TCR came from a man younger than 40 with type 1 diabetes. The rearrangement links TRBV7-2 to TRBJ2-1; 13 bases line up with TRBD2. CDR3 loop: CASSELLAGGPREQFF. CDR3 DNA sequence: TGTGCCAGCAGCGAACTACTAGCGGGAGGGCCACGGGAGCAGTTCTTC. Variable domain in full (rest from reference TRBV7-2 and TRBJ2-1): GAGVSQSPSNKVTEKGKDVELRCDPISGHTALYWYRQSLGQGLEFLIYFQGNSAPDKSGLPSDRFSAERTGGSVSTLTIQRTQQEDSAVYLCASSELLAGGPREQFFGPGTRLTVL.